This T cell receptor beta chain stems from a study of neurological immune-mediated disorders. The time point is: longitudinal time-point 1 (baseline). Study outcomes and limitations: Among 34 multiple sclerosis patients, 18 had repertoires that phylogenetic grouping placed in one related-CDR3 cluster, a possible signature.

Looked up from germline, CDR1 is ENHRY and CDR2 is SYGVKD. This CDR3 region has 13 residues. V lost 8 bases, J lost 4 bases, and 13 bases lay in between. A 10-nucleotide random UMI tagged transcripts in template-switch 5'RACE cDNA synthesis. TCRdb fed the 5' RACE reads into MiXCR, producing one record per CDR3 protein. This sample has approximately 37,000 distinct CDR3 sequences, with about 3.3% found just once. This clonotype was counted many times. Its antigen is undetermined. A clone one base away is much larger, so this may be a read error. The chain links TRBV10-3 to TRBJ2-3; D may match TRBD1 or TRBD2 (5 bases each). This receptor was taken from a woman between 55 and 75 years old with multiple sclerosis. The specimen sequenced was PBMCs. The CDR3 coding sequence is TGTGCCATCGGGGGAAAGGGGCCAGATACGCAGTATTTT. It is translated as CAIGGKGPDTQYF.